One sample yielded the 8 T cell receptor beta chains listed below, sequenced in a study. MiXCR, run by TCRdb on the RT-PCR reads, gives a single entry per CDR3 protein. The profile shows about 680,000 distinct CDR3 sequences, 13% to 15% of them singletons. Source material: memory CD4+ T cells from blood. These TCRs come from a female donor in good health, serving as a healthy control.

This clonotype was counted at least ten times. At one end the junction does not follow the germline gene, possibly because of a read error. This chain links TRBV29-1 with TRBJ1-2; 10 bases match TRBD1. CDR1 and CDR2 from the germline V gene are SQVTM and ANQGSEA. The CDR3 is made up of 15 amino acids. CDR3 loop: CSVEDYGTGVSGYTF. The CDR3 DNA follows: TGCAGCGTAGAAGATTACGGGACAGGGGTTTCTGGCTACACCTTC.

CDR3 residues: CASSYQGGLAYEQYF. Here the CDR3 DNA reads TGTGCCAGCAGCTATCAGGGGGGGCTAGCCTACGAGCAGTACTTC. The rearrangement joins TRBV6-5 to TRBJ2-7; D may correspond to TRBD1 or TRBD2 (7 bases each). Germline CDR1 and CDR2: MNHEY and SVGAGI. V was trimmed by 6 bases and J by 2 bases, leaving 17 bases between them. CDR3 length: 15 amino acids.

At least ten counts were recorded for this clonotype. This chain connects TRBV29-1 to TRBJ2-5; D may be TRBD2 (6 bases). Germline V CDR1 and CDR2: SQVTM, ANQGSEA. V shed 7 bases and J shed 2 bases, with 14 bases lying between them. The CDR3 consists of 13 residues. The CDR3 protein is CSGGVHDQETQYF. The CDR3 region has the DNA TGCAGCGGCGGGGTCCACGATCAAGAGACCCAGTACTTC.

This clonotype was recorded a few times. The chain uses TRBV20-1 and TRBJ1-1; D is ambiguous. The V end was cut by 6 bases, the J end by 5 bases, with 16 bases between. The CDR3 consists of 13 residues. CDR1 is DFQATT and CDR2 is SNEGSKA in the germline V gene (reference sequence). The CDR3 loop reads CSARLGRRTEAFF. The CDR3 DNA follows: TGCAGTGCAAGACTGGGGAGGAGGACTGAAGCTTTCTTT.

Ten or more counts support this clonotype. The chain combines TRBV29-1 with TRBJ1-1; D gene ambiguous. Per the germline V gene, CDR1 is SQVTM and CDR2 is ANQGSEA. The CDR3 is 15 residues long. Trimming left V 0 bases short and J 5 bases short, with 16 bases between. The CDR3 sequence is CSVEESGFGRTEAFF. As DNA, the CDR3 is TGCAGCGTTGAAGAGTCGGGGTTCGGGAGAACTGAAGCTTTCTTT.

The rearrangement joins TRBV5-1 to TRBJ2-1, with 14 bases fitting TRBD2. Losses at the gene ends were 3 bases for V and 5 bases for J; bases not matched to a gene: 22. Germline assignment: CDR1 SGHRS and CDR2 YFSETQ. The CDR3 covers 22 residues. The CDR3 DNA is TGCGCCAGCAGCTACCCAGGGACTAGCGGGAGATCCGGCCTCGGATACAACAATGAGCAGTTCTTC. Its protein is CASSYPGTSGRSGLGYNNEQFF.

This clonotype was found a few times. The CDR3, as DNA: TGTGCCAGCAGCTTCGTTATAGCGGGGCCGACGACCTACAATGAGCAGTTCTTC. This sequence encodes CASSFVIAGPTTYNEQFF. This sequence joins TRBV7-2 and TRBJ2-1; 8 bases are a match to TRBD2. The CDR3 totals 18 residues. Per germline, CDR1 SGHTA and CDR2 FQGNSA. V was pared by 3 bases and J by 2 bases, with 12 bases of the junction left unmatched.

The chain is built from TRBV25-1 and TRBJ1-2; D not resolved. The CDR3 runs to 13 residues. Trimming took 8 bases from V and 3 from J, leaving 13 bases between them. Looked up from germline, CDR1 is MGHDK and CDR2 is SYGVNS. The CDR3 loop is CASQETGDYGYTF. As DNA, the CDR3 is TGTGCCAGCCAGGAGACGGGAGACTATGGCTACACCTTC.